This is a list of T cell receptor beta chains from one sample in a study of shared clonotypes between healthy human individuals. The repertoire was sequenced with immunoSEQ multiplex PCR; TCRdb's copy has only in-frame clones and lacks some. The sample carries millions of clones, approximately 93% recorded once. Sequencing used naive CD4+ T cells from PBMCs. All receptors come from a man aged 18-30 years in good health. Some clones in this sample may be carry-over from other donors' samples. CDR3s include the opening cysteine and the closing phenylalanine or tryptophan. The order of the fields is clone size, J gene, D gene, V gene, CDR3 protein, CDR3 DNA. The D gene is left open where the match is weak. The size entry is marked missing in some rows and otherwise reads once, few, many or a size class.

size: .
J: TRBJ2-5
D: .
V: TRBV7-2
CDR3: CASSLRFLTQETQYF
DNA: TGTGCCAGCAGCTTACGTTTTTTAACGCAAGAGACCCAGTACTTC

size: .
J: TRBJ2-3
D: .
V: TRBV6-5
CDR3: CASSYSPNTDTQYF
DNA: TGTGCCAGCAGTTACTCTCCCAACACAGATACGCAGTATTTT

size: once
J: TRBJ2-7
D: .
V: TRBV6-5
CDR3: CASRTRGPYEQYF
DNA: TGTGCCAGCAGGACGCGGGGGCCCTACGAGCAGTACTTC

size: .
J: TRBJ2-3
D: .
V: TRBV10-1
CDR3: CASSESAGPDTQYF
DNA: TGCGCCAGCAGTGAGTCGGCAGGGCCAGATACGCAGTATTTT

size: .
J: TRBJ2-3
D: TRBD1
V: TRBV7-4
CDR3: CASSLRRGPRYF
DNA: TGTGCCAGCAGCTTACGCAGGGGGCCGAGATATTTT

size: once
J: TRBJ2-7
D: TRBD2
V: TRBV7-2
CDR3: CASSLKLGTSGRLYEQYF
DNA: TGTGCCAGCAGCTTAAAGCTCGGGACTAGCGGGAGGTTGTACGAGCAGTACTTC

size: .
J: TRBJ1-5
D: TRBD1
V: TRBV15
CDR3: CATSREDRDQPQHF
DNA: TGTGCCACCAGCAGAGAAGACAGGGATCAGCCCCAGCATTTT

size: .
J: TRBJ1-1
D: .
V: TRBV27
CDR3: CASSTGINTEAFF
DNA: TGTGCCAGCAGTACAGGGATCAACACTGAAGCTTTCTTT

size: .
J: TRBJ2-3
D: .
V: TRBV5-5
CDR3: CASSPAASTDTQYF
DNA: TGTGCCAGCAGCCCCGCAGCTAGCACAGATACGCAGTATTTT

size: .
J: TRBJ2-3
D: TRBD1
V: TRBV6-1
CDR3: CASTRDRGTDTQYF
DNA: TGTGCCAGCACCAGGGACAGGGGGACAGATACGCAGTATTTT

size: .
J: TRBJ1-3
D: .
V: TRBV19
CDR3: CASKRIQGDGNTIYF
DNA: TGTGCCAGTAAAAGAATACAGGGTGATGGAAACACCATATATTTT

size: .
J: TRBJ2-7
D: .
V: TRBV20-1
CDR3: CSAPSDIGQYF
DNA: TGCAGTGCCCCCTCGGATATCGGGCAGTACTTC

size: .
J: TRBJ2-7
D: .
V: TRBV7-9
CDR3: CASSLATVGEQYF
DNA: TGTGCCAGCAGCTTGGCGACGGTCGGGGAGCAGTACTTC

size: .
J: TRBJ1-4
D: .
V: TRBV6-5
CDR3: CASSYRVDEKLFF
DNA: TGTGCCAGCAGTTACAGGGTGGATGAAAAACTGTTTTTT

size: .
J: TRBJ1-1
D: TRBD1
V: TRBV12-5
CDR3: CASSDRLGNTEAFF
DNA: TGTGCTAGTTCGGACAGGTTGGGGAACACTGAAGCTTTCTTT

size: .
J: TRBJ1-5
D: .
V: TRBV7-3
CDR3: CASSFQLPGAPQHF
DNA: TGTGCCAGCAGCTTTCAGTTGCCTGGTGCGCCCCAGCATTTT

size: .
J: TRBJ1-1
D: .
V: TRBV5-4
CDR3: CASSTQELNTEAFF
DNA: TGTGCCAGCAGCACCCAAGAACTGAACACTGAAGCTTTCTTT

size: few
J: TRBJ1-2
D: .
V: TRBV28
CDR3: CASSFRANYGYTF
DNA: TGTGCCAGCAGTTTCAGGGCTAACTATGGCTACACCTTC

size: .
J: TRBJ1-2
D: .
V: TRBV11-2
CDR3: CASSPTYRLDYGYTF
DNA: TGTGCCAGCAGCCCCACGTATCGATTGGACTATGGCTACACCTTC

size: .
J: TRBJ1-1
D: .
V: TRBV7-9
CDR3: CASSPTGTAISKAFF
DNA: TGTGCCAGCAGCCCGACCGGGACCGCTATATCTAAAGCTTTCTTT

size: .
J: TRBJ2-7
D: TRBD1
V: TRBV5-1
CDR3: CASSNQQGKAYEQYF
DNA: TGCGCCAGCAGCAACCAACAGGGGAAAGCCTACGAGCAGTACTTC

size: .
J: TRBJ2-2
D: TRBD1
V: TRBV19
CDR3: CASRTTGTATGELFF
DNA: TGTGCCAGTAGGACAACCGGGACAGCAACCGGGGAGCTGTTTTTT

size: .
J: TRBJ1-1
D: TRBD1
V: TRBV6-6
CDR3: CASSYSDRPAEAFF
DNA: TGTGCCAGCAGTTACTCGGACAGGCCTGCAGAAGCTTTCTTT

size: .
J: TRBJ2-7
D: .
V: TRBV6-5
CDR3: CASSKGLGQRYEQYF
DNA: TGTGCCAGCAGCAAAGGTCTTGGACAGAGATACGAGCAGTACTTC

size: .
J: TRBJ2-5
D: .
V: TRBV7-2
CDR3: CASSLGAGGAKTQYF
DNA: TGTGCCAGCAGCTTAGGGGCTGGGGGCGCCAAGACCCAGTACTTC

size: .
J: TRBJ2-1
D: TRBD2
V: TRBV28
CDR3: CASSQTSGSSNEQFF
DNA: TGTGCCAGCAGCCAAACTAGCGGGAGTTCAAATGAGCAGTTCTTC

size: .
J: TRBJ2-7
D: .
V: TRBV18
CDR3: CASSPPGVLSYEQYF
DNA: TGTGCCAGCTCACCACCTGGAGTACTCTCCTACGAGCAGTACTTC

size: .
J: TRBJ2-3
D: TRBD1
V: TRBV4-3
CDR3: CASSQVTGGRTDTQYF
DNA: TGCGCCAGCAGCCAAGTAACAGGGGGTCGGACAGATACGCAGTATTTT

size: .
J: TRBJ1-2
D: .
V: TRBV6-6
CDR3: CASSSEGYGYTF
DNA: TGTGCCAGTTCGTCGGAGGGGTATGGCTACACCTTC

size: .
J: TRBJ2-1
D: .
V: TRBV5-1
CDR3: CASSLGLVFDNEQFF
DNA: TGCGCCAGCAGCTTGGGATTAGTATTCGACAATGAGCAGTTCTTC

size: .
J: TRBJ2-7
D: .
V: TRBV7-2
CDR3: CASSPNWRITTYEQYF
DNA: TGTGCCAGCAGCCCTAACTGGCGGATAACTACCTACGAGCAGTACTTC

size: .
J: TRBJ1-2
D: TRBD1
V: TRBV27
CDR3: CASSRRQGGNYGYTF
DNA: TGTGCCAGCAGTCGCCGACAGGGGGGAAACTATGGCTACACCTTC

size: .
J: TRBJ2-1
D: .
V: TRBV5-1
CDR3: CASSFLRRHEQFF
DNA: TGCGCCAGCAGCTTTTTGCGGCGCCATGAGCAGTTCTTC

size: .
J: TRBJ2-2
D: TRBD2
V: TRBV11-2
CDR3: CASRAGGAGEAGELFF
DNA: TGTGCCAGCAGGGCGGGGGGAGCGGGAGAAGCCGGGGAGCTGTTTTTT

size: .
J: TRBJ2-7
D: TRBD2
V: TRBV30
CDR3: CAWRTSGLRGHEQYF
DNA: TGTGCCTGGAGAACTAGCGGGCTCCGAGGCCACGAGCAGTACTTC

size: .
J: TRBJ2-7
D: TRBD1
V: TRBV18
CDR3: CASSPDRVEQYF
DNA: TGTGCCAGCTCACCCGACAGGGTCGAGCAGTACTTC

size: .
J: TRBJ2-5
D: TRBD2
V: TRBV25-1
CDR3: CASRQTSGRAYETQYF
DNA: TGTGCCAGCCGCCAGACTAGCGGGAGGGCCTATGAGACCCAGTACTTC

size: once
J: TRBJ1-2
D: TRBD1
V: TRBV9
CDR3: CASSREGQGDNYGYTF
DNA: TGTGCCAGCAGTCGGGAGGGACAGGGTGATAACTATGGCTACACCTTC

size: .
J: TRBJ2-7
D: .
V: TRBV9
CDR3: CASSVAAPGHYEQYF
DNA: TGTGCCAGCAGCGTGGCAGCGCCTGGGCACTACGAGCAGTACTTC